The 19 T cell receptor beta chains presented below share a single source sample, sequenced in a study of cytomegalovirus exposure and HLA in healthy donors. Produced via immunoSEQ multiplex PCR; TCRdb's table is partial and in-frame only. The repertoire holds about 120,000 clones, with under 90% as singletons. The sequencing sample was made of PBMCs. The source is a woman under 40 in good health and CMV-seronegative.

The CDR3 nucleotides read TGCGCCAGCAGCCAAAGGGACAGGCAGGATACGCAGTATTTT. Residues: CASSQRDRQDTQYF. This chain joins TRBV4-1 and TRBJ2-3, with 8 bases identical to TRBD1. Per germline, CDR1 MGHRA and CDR2 YSYEKL. The trim removed 2 bases at V and 6 bases at J, leaving 4 bases unmatched. The CDR3 has 14 residues.

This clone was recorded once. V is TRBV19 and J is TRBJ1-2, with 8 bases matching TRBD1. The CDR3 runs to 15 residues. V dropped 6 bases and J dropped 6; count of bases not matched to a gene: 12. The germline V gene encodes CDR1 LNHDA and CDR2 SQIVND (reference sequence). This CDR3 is CASSPGAGGGDGYTF. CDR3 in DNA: TGTGCCAGTAGCCCTGGGGCAGGGGGCGGGGATGGCTACACCTTC.

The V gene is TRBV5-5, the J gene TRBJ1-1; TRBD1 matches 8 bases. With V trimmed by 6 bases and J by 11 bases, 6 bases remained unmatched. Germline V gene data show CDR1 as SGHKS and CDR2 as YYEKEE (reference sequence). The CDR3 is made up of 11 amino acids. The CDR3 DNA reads TGTGCCAGCACCGAGACAGGGGCCGCTTTCTTT. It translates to CASTETGAAFF.

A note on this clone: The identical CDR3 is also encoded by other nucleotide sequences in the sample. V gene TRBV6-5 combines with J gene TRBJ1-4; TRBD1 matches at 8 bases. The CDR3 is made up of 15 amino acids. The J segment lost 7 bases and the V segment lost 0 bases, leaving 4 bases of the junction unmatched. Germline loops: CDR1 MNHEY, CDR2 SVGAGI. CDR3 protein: CASSYSPGGGEKLFF. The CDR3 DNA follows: TGTGCCAGCAGTTACTCTCCAGGGGGCGGTGAAAAACTGTTTTTT.

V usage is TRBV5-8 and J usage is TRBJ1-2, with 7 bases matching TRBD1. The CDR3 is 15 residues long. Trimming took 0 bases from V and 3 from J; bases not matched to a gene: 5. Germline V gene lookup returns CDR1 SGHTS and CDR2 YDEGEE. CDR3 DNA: TGTGCCAGCAGCTTGGGGCTCAGGGGGGACTATGGCTACACCTTC. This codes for CASSLGLRGDYGYTF.

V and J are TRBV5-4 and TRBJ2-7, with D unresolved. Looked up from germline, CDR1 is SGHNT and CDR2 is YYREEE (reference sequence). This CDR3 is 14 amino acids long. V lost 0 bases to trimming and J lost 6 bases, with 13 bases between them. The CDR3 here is CASSLASRSGEQYF. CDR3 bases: TGTGCCAGCAGCTTGGCCTCACGCTCGGGCGAGCAGTACTTC.

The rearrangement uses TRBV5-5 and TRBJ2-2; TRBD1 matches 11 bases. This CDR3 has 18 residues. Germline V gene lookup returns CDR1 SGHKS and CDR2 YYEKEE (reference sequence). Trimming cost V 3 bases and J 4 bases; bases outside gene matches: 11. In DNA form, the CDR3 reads TGTGCCAGCAGCTGGGACAGGGGGACTTACACTTCCACCGGGGAGCTGTTTTTT. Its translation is CASSWDRGTYTSTGELFF.

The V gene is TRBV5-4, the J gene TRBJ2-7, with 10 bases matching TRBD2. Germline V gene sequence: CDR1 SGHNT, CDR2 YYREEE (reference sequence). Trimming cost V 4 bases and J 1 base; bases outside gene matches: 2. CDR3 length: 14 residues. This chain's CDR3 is CASSVSGGSYEQYF. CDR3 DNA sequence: TGTGCCAGCAGCGTTAGCGGGGGGTCCTACGAGCAGTACTTC.

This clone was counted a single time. CDR3 amino acids: CASTIGQAPDTQYF. The DNA of the CDR3 is TGTGCCAGCACCATAGGACAGGCTCCAGATACGCAGTATTTT. The chain uses TRBV5-4 and TRBJ2-3; 7 bases align to TRBD1. The CDR3 length is 14 residues. CDR1 and CDR2 (germline): SGHNT, YYREEE (reference sequence). V lost 6 bases, J lost 4 bases, and 8 bases stayed unmatched.

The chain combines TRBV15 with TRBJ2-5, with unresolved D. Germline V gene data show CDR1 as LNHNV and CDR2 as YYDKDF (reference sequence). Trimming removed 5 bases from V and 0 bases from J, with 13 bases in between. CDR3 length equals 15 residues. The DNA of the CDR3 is TGTGCCACCAGCCTCGCGCGTCTCTACCAAGAGACCCAGTACTTC. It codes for CATSLARLYQETQYF.

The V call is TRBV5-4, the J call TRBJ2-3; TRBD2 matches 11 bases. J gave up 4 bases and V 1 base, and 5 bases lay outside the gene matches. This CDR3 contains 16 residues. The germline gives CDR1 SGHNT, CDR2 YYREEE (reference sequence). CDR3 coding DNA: TGTGCCAGCAGCTTGATCACTAGCGGGGGACCAGATACGCAGTATTTT. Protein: CASSLITSGGPDTQYF.

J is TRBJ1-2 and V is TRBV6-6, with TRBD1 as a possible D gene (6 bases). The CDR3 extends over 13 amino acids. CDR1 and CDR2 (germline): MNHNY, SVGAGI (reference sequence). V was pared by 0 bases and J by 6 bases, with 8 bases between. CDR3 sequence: CASSYSRTDGYTF. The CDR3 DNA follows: TGTGCCAGCAGTTACTCCCGGACAGATGGCTACACCTTC.

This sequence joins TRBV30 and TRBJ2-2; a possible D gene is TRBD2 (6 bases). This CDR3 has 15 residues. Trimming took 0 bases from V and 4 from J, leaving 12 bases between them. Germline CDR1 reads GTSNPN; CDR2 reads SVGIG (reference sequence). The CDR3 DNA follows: TGTGCCTGGAGTGTAGGTGGGGGGTTCACCGGGGAGCTGTTTTTT. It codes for CAWSVGGGFTGELFF.

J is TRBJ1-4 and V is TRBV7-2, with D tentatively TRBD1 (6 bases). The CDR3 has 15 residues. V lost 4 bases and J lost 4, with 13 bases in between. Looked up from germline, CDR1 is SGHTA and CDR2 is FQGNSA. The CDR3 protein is CASSSGQLGNEKLFF. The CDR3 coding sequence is TGTGCCAGCAGCTCGGGACAACTGGGTAATGAAAAACTGTTTTTT.

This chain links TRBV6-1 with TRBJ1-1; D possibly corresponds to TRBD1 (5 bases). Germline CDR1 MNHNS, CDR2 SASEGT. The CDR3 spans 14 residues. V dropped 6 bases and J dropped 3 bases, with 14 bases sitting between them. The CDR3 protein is CASRSLRVDTEAFF. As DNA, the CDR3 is TGTGCCAGCAGATCTCTCAGGGTGGACACTGAAGCTTTCTTT.

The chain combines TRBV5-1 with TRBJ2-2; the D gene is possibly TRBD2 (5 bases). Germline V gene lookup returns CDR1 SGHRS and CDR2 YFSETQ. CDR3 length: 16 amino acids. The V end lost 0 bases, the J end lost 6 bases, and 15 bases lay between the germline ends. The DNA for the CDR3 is TGCGCCAGCAGCTTGGATGTTCGGGGTGGGGCCGGGGAGCTGTTTTTT. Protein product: CASSLDVRGGAGELFF.

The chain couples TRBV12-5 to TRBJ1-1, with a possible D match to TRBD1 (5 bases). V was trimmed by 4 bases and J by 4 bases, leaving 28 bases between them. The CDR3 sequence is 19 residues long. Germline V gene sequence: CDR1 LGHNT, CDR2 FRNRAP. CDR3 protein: CASGSDHRGGLGLGTEAFF. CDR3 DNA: TGTGCTAGTGGTTCCGACCATCGGGGGGGACTCGGGTTAGGCACTGAAGCTTTCTTT.

The CDR3 sequence: CASSASGGRGNEQFF. The CDR3 DNA is TGTGCCAGCAGTGCCAGCGGGGGGCGAGGCAATGAGCAGTTCTTC. The rearrangement uses TRBV2 and TRBJ2-1, with TRBD2 matching 9 bases. The CDR3 consists of 15 residues. Germline CDR1 SNHLY, CDR2 FYNNEI. V trimming: 4 bases; J trimming: 6 bases; junction bases outside the gene matches: 7.

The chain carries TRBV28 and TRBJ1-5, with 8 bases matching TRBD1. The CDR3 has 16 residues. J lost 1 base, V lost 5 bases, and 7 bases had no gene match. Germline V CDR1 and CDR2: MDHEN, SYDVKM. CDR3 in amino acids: CASSPRTGSSNQPQHF. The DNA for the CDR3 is TGTGCCAGCAGTCCGCGGACAGGGTCGAGCAATCAGCCCCAGCATTTT.